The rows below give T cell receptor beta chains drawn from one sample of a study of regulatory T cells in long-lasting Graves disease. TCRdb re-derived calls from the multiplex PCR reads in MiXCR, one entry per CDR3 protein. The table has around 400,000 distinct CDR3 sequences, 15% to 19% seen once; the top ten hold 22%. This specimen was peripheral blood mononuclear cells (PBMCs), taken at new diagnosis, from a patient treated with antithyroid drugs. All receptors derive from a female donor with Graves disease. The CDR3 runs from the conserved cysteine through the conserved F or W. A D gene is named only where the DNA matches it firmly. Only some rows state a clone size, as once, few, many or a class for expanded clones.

CDR3 protein: CASSYSTQGNSPLHF
CDR3 DNA: TGTGCCAGCAGTTACTCGACACAGGGGAATTCACCCCTCCACTTT
CDR3 length: 15
clone size: many
J gene: TRBJ1-6
D gene: TRBD1
V gene: TRBV6-5

CDR3 protein: CASSQVVGRTGELFF
CDR3 DNA: TGTGCCAGCAGCCAAGTTGTAGGGCGGACCGGGGAGCTGTTTTTT
CDR3 length: 15
clone size: many
J gene: TRBJ2-2
D gene: NA
V gene: TRBV3-1

CDR3 protein: CSAQRGGTLEGYGYTF
CDR3 DNA: TGCAGTGCACAAAGGGGGGGGACACTCGAAGGCTATGGCTACACCTTC
CDR3 length: 16
clone size: few
J gene: TRBJ1-2
D gene: NA
V gene: TRBV20-1

CDR3 protein: CASSDPTTGSEAFF
CDR3 DNA: TGCGCCAGCAGTGACCCTACTACAGGGTCTGAAGCTTTCTTT
CDR3 length: 14
clone size: many
J gene: TRBJ1-1
D gene: NA
V gene: TRBV10-1

CDR3 protein: CASSMDRMWAFF
CDR3 DNA: TGTGCCAGTAGTATGGACAGGATGTGGGCTTTCTTT
CDR3 length: 12
clone size: NA
J gene: TRBJ1-1
D gene: TRBD1
V gene: TRBV19

CDR3 protein: CASSYFGGSYEQYF
CDR3 DNA: TGTGCCAGCAGTTACTTCGGGGGGTCCTACGAGCAGTACTTC
CDR3 length: 14
clone size: many
J gene: TRBJ2-7
D gene: TRBD2
V gene: TRBV6-5

CDR3 protein: CASSQSGRANQYF
CDR3 DNA: TGTGCCAGCAGTCAGAGCGGGAGGGCTAACCAGTACTTC
CDR3 length: 13
clone size: NA
J gene: TRBJ2-5
D gene: TRBD2
V gene: TRBV11-2

CDR3 protein: CASSGGLGSPLHF
CDR3 DNA: TGTGCCAGCAGCGGCGGACTGGGTTCACCCCTCCACTTT
CDR3 length: 13
clone size: many
J gene: TRBJ1-6
D gene: NA
V gene: TRBV6-1

CDR3 protein: CASSLAPGHVEKLFF
CDR3 DNA: TGCGCCAGCAGCTTGGCCCCAGGGCACGTTGAAAAACTGTTTTTT
CDR3 length: 15
clone size: few
J gene: TRBJ1-4
D gene: NA
V gene: TRBV5-1

CDR3 protein: CASSYRQGVNTEAFF
CDR3 DNA: TGTGCCAGCAGTTATCGACAGGGAGTGAACACTGAAGCTTTCTTT
CDR3 length: 15
clone size: many
J gene: TRBJ1-1
D gene: TRBD1
V gene: TRBV27

CDR3 protein: CSARAVDTQYF
CDR3 DNA: TGCAGTGCTAGAGCCGTAGATACGCAGTATTTT
CDR3 length: 11
clone size: many
J gene: TRBJ2-3
D gene: NA
V gene: TRBV20-1

CDR3 protein: CASSLSGLRTGYTF
CDR3 DNA: TGTGCCAGCAGCTTATCGGGCCTCAGGACAGGCTACACCTTC
CDR3 length: 14
clone size: many
J gene: TRBJ1-2
D gene: NA
V gene: TRBV7-2

CDR3 protein: CASSVASIWTSGFTDTQYF
CDR3 DNA: TGTGCCAGCAGCGTAGCTAGTATTTGGACTAGCGGATTCACAGATACGCAGTATTTT
CDR3 length: 19
clone size: NA
J gene: TRBJ2-3
D gene: TRBD2
V gene: TRBV9

CDR3 protein: CASSQHETVISNQPQHF
CDR3 DNA: TGCGCCAGCAGCCAACATGAGACAGTTATTAGCAATCAGCCCCAGCATTTT
CDR3 length: 17
clone size: many
J gene: TRBJ1-5
D gene: NA
V gene: TRBV4-1

CDR3 protein: CSVEEGHEQFF
CDR3 DNA: TGCAGCGTTGAAGAGGGGCATGAGCAGTTCTTC
CDR3 length: 11
clone size: many
J gene: TRBJ2-1
D gene: NA
V gene: TRBV29-1

CDR3 protein: CASSPGTAHSPLHF
CDR3 DNA: TGTGCCAGCAGTCCCGGGACAGCTCATTCACCCCTCCACTTT
CDR3 length: 14
clone size: few
J gene: TRBJ1-6
D gene: TRBD1
V gene: TRBV28

CDR3 protein: CASRHQGSYEQYF
CDR3 DNA: TGTGCCAGCAGACACCAGGGTTCCTACGAGCAGTACTTC
CDR3 length: 13
clone size: NA
J gene: TRBJ2-7
D gene: NA
V gene: TRBV28

CDR3 protein: CVSSQFQGNTEAFF
CDR3 DNA: TGCGTCAGCAGCCAATTCCAAGGGAACACTGAAGCTTTCTTT
CDR3 length: 14
clone size: few
J gene: TRBJ1-1
D gene: NA
V gene: TRBV5-1

CDR3 protein: CASSARQGVGNEQFF
CDR3 DNA: TGTGCCAGCAGCGCGCGACAGGGGGTTGGAAATGAGCAGTTCTTC
CDR3 length: 15
clone size: many
J gene: TRBJ2-1
D gene: TRBD1
V gene: TRBV9

CDR3 protein: CVSSLTVPGGSGELFF
CDR3 DNA: TGTGTCAGCAGCTTAACGGTCCCCGGGGGGTCTGGGGAGCTGTTTTTT
CDR3 length: 16
clone size: NA
J gene: TRBJ2-2
D gene: TRBD2
V gene: TRBV7-3

CDR3 protein: CASSPRTSSRFMETQYF
CDR3 DNA: TGTGCCAGCAGCCCGAGGACTAGCTCGAGGTTTATGGAGACCCAGTACTTC
CDR3 length: 17
clone size: few
J gene: TRBJ2-5
D gene: TRBD2
V gene: TRBV28

CDR3 protein: CASRTRRPDTQYF
CDR3 DNA: TGTGCCAGCAGGACACGTAGGCCAGATACGCAGTATTTT
CDR3 length: 13
clone size: many
J gene: TRBJ2-3
D gene: NA
V gene: TRBV27

CDR3 protein: CASSSRGGWGEQYF
CDR3 DNA: TGTGCCAGCAGTAGCAGGGGAGGGTGGGGGGAGCAGTACTTC
CDR3 length: 14
clone size: NA
J gene: TRBJ2-7
D gene: NA
V gene: TRBV28

CDR3 protein: CASSPTGGDTEAFF
CDR3 DNA: TGTGCCAGCTCCCCAACAGGGGGGGACACTGAAGCTTTCTTT
CDR3 length: 14
clone size: many
J gene: TRBJ1-1
D gene: TRBD1
V gene: TRBV18

CDR3 protein: CASSPPGRGLTEQFF
CDR3 DNA: TGTGCCAGCAGCCCTCCCGGCAGGGGGCTCACTGAGCAGTTCTTC
CDR3 length: 15
clone size: NA
J gene: TRBJ2-1
D gene: TRBD1
V gene: TRBV7-2

CDR3 protein: CASSSRMPLEARRRNIQYF
CDR3 DNA: TGTGCCAGCAGTTCCCGAATGCCCCTTGAGGCAAGGCGCAGAAACATTCAGTACTTC
CDR3 length: 19
clone size: many
J gene: TRBJ2-4
D gene: NA
V gene: TRBV27

CDR3 protein: CASSLGTGLKGETQYF
CDR3 DNA: TGTGCCAGCAGCCTCGGGACAGGGCTGAAAGGAGAGACCCAGTACTTC
CDR3 length: 16
clone size: many
J gene: TRBJ2-5
D gene: TRBD1
V gene: TRBV25-1

CDR3 protein: CASTLAGEAYNEQFF
CDR3 DNA: TGTGCCAGCACGTTAGCGGGAGAGGCTTACAATGAGCAGTTCTTC
CDR3 length: 15
clone size: many
J gene: TRBJ2-1
D gene: TRBD2
V gene: TRBV4-2

CDR3 protein: CASSERAGGDTEAFF
CDR3 DNA: TGTGCCAGCAGCGAAAGGGCAGGGGGGGACACTGAAGCTTTCTTT
CDR3 length: 15
clone size: many
J gene: TRBJ1-1
D gene: TRBD1
V gene: TRBV5-6

CDR3 protein: CASSLRELLYEQFF
CDR3 DNA: TGTGCCAGCAGCTTACGGGAGCTATTGTATGAGCAGTTCTTC
CDR3 length: 14
clone size: few
J gene: TRBJ2-1
D gene: NA
V gene: TRBV5-5

CDR3 protein: CASSFPGVAKNIQYF
CDR3 DNA: TGTGCCAGCAGTTTTCCGGGAGTAGCCAAAAACATTCAGTACTTC
CDR3 length: 15
clone size: few
J gene: TRBJ2-4
D gene: NA
V gene: TRBV28

CDR3 protein: CASSSTGVDEQYF
CDR3 DNA: TGTGCCAGCAGCTCCACAGGGGTGGACGAGCAGTACTTC
CDR3 length: 13
clone size: many
J gene: TRBJ2-7
D gene: TRBD1
V gene: TRBV7-2

CDR3 protein: CASSYPGHYGYTF
CDR3 DNA: TGTGCCAGCAGTTACCCGGGACACTATGGCTACACCTTC
CDR3 length: 13
clone size: NA
J gene: TRBJ1-2
D gene: NA
V gene: TRBV28

CDR3 protein: CASMVMAGSYEQYF
CDR3 DNA: TGTGCCAGCATGGTGATGGCGGGATCCTACGAGCAGTACTTC
CDR3 length: 14
clone size: many
J gene: TRBJ2-7
D gene: NA
V gene: TRBV28

CDR3 protein: CASNAVADTQYF
CDR3 DNA: TGTGCCAGCAACGCAGTGGCAGATACGCAGTATTTT
CDR3 length: 12
clone size: few
J gene: TRBJ2-3
D gene: NA
V gene: TRBV7-2

CDR3 protein: CASQETYGYEQYF
CDR3 DNA: TGTGCCAGTCAGGAGACGTACGGCTACGAGCAGTACTTC
CDR3 length: 13
clone size: many
J gene: TRBJ2-7
D gene: NA
V gene: TRBV27

CDR3 protein: CASSLGPVATGELFF
CDR3 DNA: TGCGCCAGCAGCTTGGGTCCCGTCGCGACCGGGGAGCTGTTTTTT
CDR3 length: 15
clone size: many
J gene: TRBJ2-2
D gene: NA
V gene: TRBV5-1

CDR3 protein: CASRPGTSGVTYEQYF
CDR3 DNA: TGTGCCAGCAGGCCCGGGACTAGCGGAGTTACCTACGAGCAGTACTTC
CDR3 length: 16
clone size: few
J gene: TRBJ2-7
D gene: TRBD2
V gene: TRBV7-2

CDR3 protein: CASSSSSASGNTIYF
CDR3 DNA: TGCGCCAGCAGCTCGAGCTCGGCTTCTGGAAACACCATATATTTT
CDR3 length: 15
clone size: many
J gene: TRBJ1-3
D gene: NA
V gene: TRBV5-1

CDR3 protein: CASSLESGTKYEQYF
CDR3 DNA: TGTGCCAGCAGCTTAGAGAGTGGGACGAAATACGAGCAGTACTTC
CDR3 length: 15
clone size: many
J gene: TRBJ2-7
D gene: NA
V gene: TRBV11-2

CDR3 protein: CASSLGGLAGVFETQYF
CDR3 DNA: TGTGCCAGCAGCCTAGGGGGACTAGCGGGAGTCTTTGAGACCCAGTACTTC
CDR3 length: 17
clone size: few
J gene: TRBJ2-5
D gene: TRBD2
V gene: TRBV7-9